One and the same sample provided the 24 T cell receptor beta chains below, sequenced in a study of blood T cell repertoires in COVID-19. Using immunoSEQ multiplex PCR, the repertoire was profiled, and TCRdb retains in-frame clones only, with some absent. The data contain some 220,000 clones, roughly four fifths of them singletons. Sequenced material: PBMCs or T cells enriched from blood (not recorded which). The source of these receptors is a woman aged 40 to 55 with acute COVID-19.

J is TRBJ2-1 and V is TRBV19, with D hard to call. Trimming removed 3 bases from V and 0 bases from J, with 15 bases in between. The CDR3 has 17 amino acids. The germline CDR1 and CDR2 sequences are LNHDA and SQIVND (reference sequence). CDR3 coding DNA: TGTGCCAGTAGTATCTCCCCAGCGAAAATCTCCTACAATGAGCAGTTCTTC. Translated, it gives CASSISPAKISYNEQFF.

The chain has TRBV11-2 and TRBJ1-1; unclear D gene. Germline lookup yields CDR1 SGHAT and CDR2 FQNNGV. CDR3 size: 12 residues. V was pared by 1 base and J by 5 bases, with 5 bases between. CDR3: CASSLGTTEAFF. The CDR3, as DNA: TGTGCCAGCAGCTTAGGTACAACTGAAGCTTTCTTT.

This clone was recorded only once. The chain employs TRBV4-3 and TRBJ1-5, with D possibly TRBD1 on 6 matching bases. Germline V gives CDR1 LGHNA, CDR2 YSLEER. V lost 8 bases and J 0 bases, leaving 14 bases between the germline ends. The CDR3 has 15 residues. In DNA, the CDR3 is TGCGCCAGCTCGAGACAGGTTGATAGCAATCAGCCCCAGCATTTT. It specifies CASSRQVDSNQPQHF.

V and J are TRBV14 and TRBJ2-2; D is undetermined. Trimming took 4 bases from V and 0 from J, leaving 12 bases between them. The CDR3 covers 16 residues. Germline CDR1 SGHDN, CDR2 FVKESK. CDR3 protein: CASSPIIGANTGELFF. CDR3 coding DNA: TGTGCCAGCAGCCCGATTATAGGAGCGAACACCGGGGAGCTGTTTTTT.

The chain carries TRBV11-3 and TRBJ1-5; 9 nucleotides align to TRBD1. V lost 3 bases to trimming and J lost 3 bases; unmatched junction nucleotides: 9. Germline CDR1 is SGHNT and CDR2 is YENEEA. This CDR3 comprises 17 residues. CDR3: CASSLRRRQGDNQPQHF. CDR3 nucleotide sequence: TGTGCCAGCAGCTTGAGGCGGAGACAGGGGGACAATCAGCCCCAGCATTTT.

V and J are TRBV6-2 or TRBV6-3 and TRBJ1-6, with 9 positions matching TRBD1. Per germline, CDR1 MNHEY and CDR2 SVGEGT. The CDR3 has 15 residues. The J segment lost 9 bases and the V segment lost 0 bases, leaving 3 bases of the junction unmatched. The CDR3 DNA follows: TGTGCCAGCAGTTACTCTGACAGGGGGAGTTCACCCCTCCACTTT. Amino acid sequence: CASSYSDRGSSPLHF.

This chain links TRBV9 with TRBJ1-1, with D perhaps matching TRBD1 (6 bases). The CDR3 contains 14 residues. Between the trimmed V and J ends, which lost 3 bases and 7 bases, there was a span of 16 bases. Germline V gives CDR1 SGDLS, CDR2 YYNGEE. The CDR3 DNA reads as TGTGCCAGCAGCGCAGCAGGGGCGGGCGGTGAAGCTTTCTTT. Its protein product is CASSAAGAGGEAFF.

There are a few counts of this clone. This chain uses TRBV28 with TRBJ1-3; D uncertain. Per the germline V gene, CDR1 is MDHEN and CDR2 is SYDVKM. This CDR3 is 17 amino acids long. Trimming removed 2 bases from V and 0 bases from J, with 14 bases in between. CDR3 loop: CASSLLGGEGSGNTIYF. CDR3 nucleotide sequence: TGTGCCAGCAGTTTACTGGGCGGAGAGGGCTCTGGAAACACCATATATTTT.

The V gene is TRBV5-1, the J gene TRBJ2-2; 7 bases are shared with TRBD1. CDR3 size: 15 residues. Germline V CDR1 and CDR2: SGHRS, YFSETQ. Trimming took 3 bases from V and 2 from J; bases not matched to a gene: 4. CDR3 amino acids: CASSWTGHNTGELFF. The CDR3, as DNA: TGCGCCAGCAGCTGGACAGGACATAACACCGGGGAGCTGTTTTTT.

The CDR3: CASSFRTRRPILYEQYF. The CDR3 DNA sequence: TGTGCCAGCAGCTTCCGGACACGGCGTCCCATTTTGTACGAGCAGTACTTC. The chain couples TRBV7-6 to TRBJ2-7; D is perhaps TRBD1 (5 bases). Trimming pared 3 bases from V and 4 bases from J, leaving 22 bases between. Germline CDR1 SGHVS, CDR2 FNYEAQ. This CDR3 contains 17 residues.

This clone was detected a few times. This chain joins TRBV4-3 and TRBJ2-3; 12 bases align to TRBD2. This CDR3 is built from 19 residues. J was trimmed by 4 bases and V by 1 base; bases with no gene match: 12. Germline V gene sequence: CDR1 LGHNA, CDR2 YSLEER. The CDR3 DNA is TGCGCCAGCAGCCAAGGGGGAGGGGCTAGCGGGGGGGCCGCAGATACGCAGTATTTT. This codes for CASSQGGGASGGAADTQYF.

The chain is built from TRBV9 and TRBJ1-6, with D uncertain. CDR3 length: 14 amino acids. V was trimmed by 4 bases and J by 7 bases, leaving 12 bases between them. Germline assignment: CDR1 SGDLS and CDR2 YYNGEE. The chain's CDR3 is CASSPRERNSPLHF. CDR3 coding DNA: TGTGCCAGCAGCCCTCGGGAGAGGAATTCACCCCTCCACTTT.

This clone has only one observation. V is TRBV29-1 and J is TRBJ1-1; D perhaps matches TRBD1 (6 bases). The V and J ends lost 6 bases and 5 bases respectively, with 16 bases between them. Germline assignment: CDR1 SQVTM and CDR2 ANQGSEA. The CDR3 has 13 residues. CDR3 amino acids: CSVSRDIITEAFF. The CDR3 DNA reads TGCAGCGTCAGCCGGGACATAATTACTGAAGCTTTCTTT. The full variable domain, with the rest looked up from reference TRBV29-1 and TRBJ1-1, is SAVISQKPSRDICQRGTSLTIQCQVDSQVTMMFWYRQQPGQSLTLIATANQGSEATYESGFVIDKFPISRPNLTFSTLTVSNMSPEDSSIYLCSVSRDIITEAFFGQGTRLTVV.

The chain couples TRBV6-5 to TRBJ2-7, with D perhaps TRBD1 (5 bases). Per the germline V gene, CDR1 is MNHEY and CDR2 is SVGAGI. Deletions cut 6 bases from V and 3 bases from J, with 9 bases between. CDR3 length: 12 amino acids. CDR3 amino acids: CASSSQGYEQYF. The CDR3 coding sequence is TGTGCCAGCAGCTCGCAGGGCTACGAGCAGTACTTC.

The CDR3 DNA follows: TGTGCCAGTAGTCCCGGGACAGGGGGAGCAAGTACTGAAGCTTTCTTT. Translation gives CASSPGTGGASTEAFF. The V and J genes are TRBV19 and TRBJ1-1; 11 bases align to TRBD1. The trim removed 5 bases at V and 5 bases at J, leaving 10 bases unmatched. The CDR3 sequence is 16 residues long. The germline V gene encodes CDR1 LNHDA and CDR2 SQIVND (reference sequence).

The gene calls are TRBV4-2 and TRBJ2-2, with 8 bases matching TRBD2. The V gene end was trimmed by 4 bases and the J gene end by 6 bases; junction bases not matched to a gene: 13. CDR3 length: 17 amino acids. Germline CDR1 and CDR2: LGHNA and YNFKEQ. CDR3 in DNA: TGTGCCAGCAGCCTAGGAATCGGGGGGGCGAGGGCCGGGGAGCTGTTTTTT. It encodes CASSLGIGGARAGELFF.

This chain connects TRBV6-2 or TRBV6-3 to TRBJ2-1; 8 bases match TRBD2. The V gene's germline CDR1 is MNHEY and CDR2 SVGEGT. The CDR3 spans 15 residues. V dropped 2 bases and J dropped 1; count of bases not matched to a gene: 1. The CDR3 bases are TGTGCCAGCAGTTACGGGACTAGTTCCTACAATGAGCAGTTCTTC. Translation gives CASSYGTSSYNEQFF.

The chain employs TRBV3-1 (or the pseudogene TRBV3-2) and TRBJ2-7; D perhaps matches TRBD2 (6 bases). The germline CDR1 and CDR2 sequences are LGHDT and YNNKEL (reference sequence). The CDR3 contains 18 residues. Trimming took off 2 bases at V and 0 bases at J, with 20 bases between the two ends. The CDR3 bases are TGTGCCAGCAGCCAACGGGGGAGGAGGGAAGTCAGCTCCTACGAGCAGTACTTC. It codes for CASSQRGRREVSSYEQYF.

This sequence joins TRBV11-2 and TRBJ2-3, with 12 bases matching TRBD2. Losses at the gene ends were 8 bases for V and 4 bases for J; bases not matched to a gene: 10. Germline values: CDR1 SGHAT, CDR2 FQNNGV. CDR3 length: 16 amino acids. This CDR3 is CASGRLAGVGSDTQYF. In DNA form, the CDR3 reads TGTGCCAGCGGCCGACTAGCGGGAGTGGGGTCAGATACGCAGTATTTT.

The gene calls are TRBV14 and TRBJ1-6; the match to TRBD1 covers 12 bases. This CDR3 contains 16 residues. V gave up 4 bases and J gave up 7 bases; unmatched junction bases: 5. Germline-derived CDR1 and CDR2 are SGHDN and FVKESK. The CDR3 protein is CASSLGQGARNSPLHF. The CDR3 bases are TGTGCCAGCAGCCTGGGACAGGGGGCGCGGAATTCACCCCTCCACTTT. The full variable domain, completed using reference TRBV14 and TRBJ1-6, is EAGVTQFPSHSVIEKGQTVTLRCDPISGHDNLYWYRRVMGKEIKFLLHFVKESKQDESGMPNNRFLAERTGGTYSTLKVQPAELEDSGVYFCASSLGQGARNSPLHFGNGTRLTVT.

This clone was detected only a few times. The chain's CDR3 is CASSLARGGIGNEQFF. The CDR3 region has the DNA TGCGCCAGCAGCTTGGCCCGAGGCGGTATCGGCAATGAGCAGTTCTTC. This chain joins TRBV5-1 and TRBJ2-1; D gene ambiguous. The CDR3 covers 16 residues. Between the trimmed V and J ends, which lost 0 bases and 6 bases, there was a span of 16 bases. Germline V gives CDR1 SGHRS, CDR2 YFSETQ.

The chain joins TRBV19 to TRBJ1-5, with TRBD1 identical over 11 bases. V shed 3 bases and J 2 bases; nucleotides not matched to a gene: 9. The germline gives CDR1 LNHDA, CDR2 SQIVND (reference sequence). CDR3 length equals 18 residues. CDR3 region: CASSMDQGTGGRNQPQHF. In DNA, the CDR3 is TGTGCCAGTAGTATGGATCAGGGGACAGGGGGACGCAATCAGCCCCAGCATTTT.

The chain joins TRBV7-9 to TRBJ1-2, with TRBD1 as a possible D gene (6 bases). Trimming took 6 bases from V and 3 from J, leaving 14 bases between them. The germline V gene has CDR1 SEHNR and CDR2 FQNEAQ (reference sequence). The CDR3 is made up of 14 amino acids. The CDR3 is CASRSYPGDYGYTF. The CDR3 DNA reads TGTGCCAGCAGATCGTATCCAGGGGACTATGGCTACACCTTC.

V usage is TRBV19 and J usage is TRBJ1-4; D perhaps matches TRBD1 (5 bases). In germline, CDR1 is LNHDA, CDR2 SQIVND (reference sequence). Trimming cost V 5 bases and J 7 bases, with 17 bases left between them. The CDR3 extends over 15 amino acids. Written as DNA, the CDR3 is TGTGCCAGTAGTCAACAGGCCCAGGGAGGTGAAAAACTGTTTTTT. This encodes CASSQQAQGGEKLFF.